This T cell receptor beta chain was identified in a study of blood T cell repertoires in COVID-19. The study recruited people aged about 18 to 90 years across around 24 US areas. Participants' reported clinical history set cohort assignment. Participants in the exposed group had met a COVID-19 case in the 2 weeks before joining the study. The CDR3 has 16 amino acids. Germline assignment: CDR1 SSHAT and CDR2 FNYEAQ (reference sequence). This clone was counted between two and nine times. At one of its ends the junction is not consistent with the germline gene, which may arise from a read error. Under the authors' procedure: Counts of nucleated cells, estimated from reference gene primer amplification, were obtained. Sequencing was performed with immunoSEQ multiplex PCR; in TCRdb, only in-frame clones are kept and a portion is missing. That table is the source of V, J and clone size, and D and trimming were worked out from the DNA. Altogether fewer than 350,000 clones are present, about 85% being singletons, with the ten largest covering under 2%.

This TCR came from a woman younger than 45 who had been exposed to COVID-19. Source material: PBMCs or T cells enriched from blood (not recorded which). The chain recombines TRBV7-7 with TRBJ2-5, with a weak D call TRBD1 (6 bases). The CDR3 DNA is TGTGCTAGCAGCTTAGGGGTAGGGGGTCTACAAGAGACCCAGTACTTC. The encoded protein is CASSLGVGGLQETQYF.